The entry below gives a single T cell receptor (beta chain) sequence along with its context. The target antigen is unknown. The CDR3 is 15 residues long. Unmatched junction bases numbered 8, after V lost 4 bases and J lost 6 bases. The germline V gene encodes CDR1 SGHDT and CDR2 YYEEEE. RNA totalling roughly 0.5 to 1 ug underwent reverse transcription with random hexamers. MiXCR was run by TCRdb on the immunoSEQ multiplex PCR reads, yielding one entry per CDR3 protein. The sample lists roughly 150,000 distinct CDR3 sequences; approximately 96% were seen once. The data originate from a study of CD8 T cells in Susac syndrome. TEMRA cells underwent FACS enrichment and CD8+ and CD4+ T cells underwent negative isolation. General study findings and limits: It was acknowledged by the study that relatively few individuals were included in its TCR sequencing and HLA analysis.

Material for sequencing was CD8+ T cells from PBMCs. This rearrangement joins TRBV5-6 to TRBJ2-2; 8 nucleotides line up with TRBD1. The sequence was collected from a human donor with multiple sclerosis. This chain's CDR3 is CASSTGQGLSGELFF. For the CDR3, the DNA is TGTGCCAGCAGCACCGGACAGGGCCTCTCCGGGGAGCTGTTTTTT.